This entry describes one T cell receptor beta chain. Its matching antigen is unknown. The source of the sample is a study of cytomegalovirus exposure and HLA in healthy donors. About the research overall: There were roughly 80 million unique TCRs (from HLA-typed donors) in an early data release. Findings and caveats of the study: There were a few CMV-associated chains whose specificity for CMV antigens was confirmed in vitro. Presence/absence analysis assumed near-uniform sequencing depth across donors. Previously analyzed data showed that most TCR beta V segments were productive at a frequency of about 87% or about 30%.

Per germline, CDR1 SGHTA and CDR2 FQGTGA. V trimming: 1 base; J trimming: 5 bases; junction bases outside the gene matches: 3. This CDR3 spans 15 amino acids. A multiplex PCR was run with 60 Vbeta primers and 13 Jbeta primers. Profiled with immunoSEQ multiplex PCR; TCRdb holds only in-frame clones, not every one. Among over 45,000 clones listed, 81% were seen once. The J gene is TRBJ2-5, the V gene TRBV7-3, with 11 bases matching TRBD2. The sequence was collected from a boy aged 10-17 years in good health and CMV-seropositive. The specimen was PBMCs. The CDR3 is CASSLIAGGHETQYF. As DNA, the CDR3 is TGTGCCAGCAGCTTAATAGCGGGGGGGCATGAGACCCAGTACTTC.